This TCR beta chain was profiled in a study of T cells after yellow fever vaccination. Only a few counts were recorded for this clonotype. TCRdb fed the 5' RACE reads into MiXCR, producing one record per CDR3 protein. Of 95,000 to 100,000 distinct CDR3 sequences detected, around 5.5% appear once; the ten largest clones hold roughly 39%. The CDR3 has 13 residues. Germline-derived CDR1 and CDR2 are SGDLS and YYNGEE. The ends were cut back, 4 bases at V and 6 bases at J, with 11 bases in the middle. The input for sequencing was CD8+ T cells sorted from PBMCs, taken 10 days after the yellow fever booster vaccination. V is TRBV9 and J is TRBJ2-1; D remains unclear. The sequence came from a man aged 18 to 29 who received the YFV17D yellow fever vaccine. The CDR3 spells CASSTLQVNEQFF. CDR3 DNA sequence: TGTGCCAGCAGCACTCTCCAGGTCAATGAGCAGTTCTTC.